The present T cell receptor beta chain was sequenced within a study of shared clonotypes between healthy human individuals. Across the whole study: For every donor, three CD4 naive, three CD4 memory, two CD8 naive and one CD8 memory plates were used.

Study-wide results and caveats: Clonotypes not shared had lower generation probabilities than those common to all four donors.

In the study's own analysis: Without quality scores, immunoSEQ junctional reads could not be filtered like full-length reads. Repertoires were generated with immunoSEQ multiplex PCR, while TCRdb's copy carries only in-frame clones and drops some. V and J calls and clone size come straight from that table; D and trimming were deduced from the DNA. Among 2.3 million or so clones listed, 93% were seen once. A note on this clone: What it binds is unknown.

Germline V lookup: CDR1 SGHNT, CDR2 YENEEA. Trimming left V 8 bases short and J 0 bases short, with 3 bases between. The CDR3 consists of 11 residues. The TCR comes from a man between 18 and 29 years old in good health. Some clones in this sample may be carry-over from other donors' samples. The sample comprised naive CD4+ T cells from PBMCs. Subset defined: CD45RA+ positively selected. The chain uses TRBV11-3 and TRBJ2-3; D call uncertain. The CDR3: CASGSTDTQYF. For the CDR3, the DNA is TGTGCCAGCGGGAGCACAGATACGCAGTATTTT.